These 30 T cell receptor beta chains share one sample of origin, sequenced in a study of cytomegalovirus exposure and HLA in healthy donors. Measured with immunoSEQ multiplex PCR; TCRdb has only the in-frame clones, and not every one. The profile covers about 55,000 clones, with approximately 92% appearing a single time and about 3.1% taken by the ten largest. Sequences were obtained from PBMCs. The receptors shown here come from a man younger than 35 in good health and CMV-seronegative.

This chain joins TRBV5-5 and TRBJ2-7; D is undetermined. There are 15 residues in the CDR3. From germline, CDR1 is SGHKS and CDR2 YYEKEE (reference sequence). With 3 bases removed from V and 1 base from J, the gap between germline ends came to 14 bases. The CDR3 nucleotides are TGTGCCAGCAGCTATACTCAAATTACTTCCTACGAGCAGTACTTC. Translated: CASSYTQITSYEQYF. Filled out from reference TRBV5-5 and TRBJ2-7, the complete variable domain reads DAGVTQSPTHLIKTRGQQVTLRCSPISGHKSVSWYQQVLGQGPQFIFQYYEKEERGRGNFPDRFSARQFPNYSSELNVNALLLGDSALYLCASSYTQITSYEQYFGPGTRLTVT.

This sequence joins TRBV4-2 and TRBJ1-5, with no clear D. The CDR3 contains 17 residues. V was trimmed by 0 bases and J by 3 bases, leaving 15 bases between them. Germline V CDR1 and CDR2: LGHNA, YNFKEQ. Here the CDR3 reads CASSQDPMGSFNQPQHF. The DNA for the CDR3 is TGTGCCAGCAGCCAAGACCCCATGGGGAGTTTCAATCAGCCCCAGCATTTT.

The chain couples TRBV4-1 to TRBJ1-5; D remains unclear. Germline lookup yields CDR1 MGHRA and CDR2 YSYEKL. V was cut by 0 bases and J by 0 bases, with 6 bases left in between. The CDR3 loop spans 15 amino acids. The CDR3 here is CASSQESLSNQPQHF. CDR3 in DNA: TGCGCCAGCAGCCAAGAGAGTCTTAGCAATCAGCCCCAGCATTTT.

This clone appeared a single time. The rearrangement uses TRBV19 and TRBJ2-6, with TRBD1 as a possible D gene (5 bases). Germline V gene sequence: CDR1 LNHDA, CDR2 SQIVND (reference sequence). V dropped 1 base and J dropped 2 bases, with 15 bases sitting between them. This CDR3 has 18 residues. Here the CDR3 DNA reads TGTGCCAGTAGTATAGGAAGGGGTCTATACCCTGGGGCCAACGTCCTGACTTTC. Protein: CASSIGRGLYPGANVLTF. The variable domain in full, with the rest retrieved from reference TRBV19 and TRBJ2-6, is DGGITQSPKYLFRKEGQNVTLSCEQNLNHDAMYWYRQDPGQGLRLIYYSQIVNDFQKGDIAEGYSVSREKKESFPLTVTSAQKNPTAFYLCASSIGRGLYPGANVLTFGAGSRLTVL.

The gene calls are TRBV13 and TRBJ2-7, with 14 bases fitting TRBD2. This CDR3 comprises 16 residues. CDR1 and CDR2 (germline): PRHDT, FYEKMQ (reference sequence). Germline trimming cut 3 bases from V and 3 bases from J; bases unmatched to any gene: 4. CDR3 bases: TGTGCCAGCAGCTTCCAGGGACTAGCGGGAGTCTACGAGCAGTACTTC. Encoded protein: CASSFQGLAGVYEQYF.

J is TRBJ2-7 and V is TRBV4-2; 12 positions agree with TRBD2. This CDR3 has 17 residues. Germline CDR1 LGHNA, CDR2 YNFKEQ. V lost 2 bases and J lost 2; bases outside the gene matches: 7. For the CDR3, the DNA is TGTGCCAGCAGCCAAACCCCGGGACTAGCGGGCGCCTACGAGCAGTACTTC. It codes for CASSQTPGLAGAYEQYF.

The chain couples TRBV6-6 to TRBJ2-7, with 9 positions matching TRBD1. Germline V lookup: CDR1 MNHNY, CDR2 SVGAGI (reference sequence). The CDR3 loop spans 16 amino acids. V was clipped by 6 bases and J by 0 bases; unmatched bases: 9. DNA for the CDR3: TGTGCCAGCAGCCGATACCGGGACAGGGCCTCCTACGAGCAGTACTTC. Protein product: CASSRYRDRASYEQYF.

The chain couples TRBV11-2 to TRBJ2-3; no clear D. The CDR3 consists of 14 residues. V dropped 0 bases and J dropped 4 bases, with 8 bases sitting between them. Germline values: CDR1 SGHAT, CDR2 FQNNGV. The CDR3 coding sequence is TGTGCCAGCAGCTTAGATGGGCCGCCAGATACGCAGTATTTT. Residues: CASSLDGPPDTQYF.

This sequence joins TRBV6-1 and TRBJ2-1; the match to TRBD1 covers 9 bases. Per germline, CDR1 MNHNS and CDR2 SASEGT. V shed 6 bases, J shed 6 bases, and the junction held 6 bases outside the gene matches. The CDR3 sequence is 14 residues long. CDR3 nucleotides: TGTGCCAGCAGGAACAGGGGGCCCTTCAATGAGCAGTTCTTC. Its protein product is CASRNRGPFNEQFF.

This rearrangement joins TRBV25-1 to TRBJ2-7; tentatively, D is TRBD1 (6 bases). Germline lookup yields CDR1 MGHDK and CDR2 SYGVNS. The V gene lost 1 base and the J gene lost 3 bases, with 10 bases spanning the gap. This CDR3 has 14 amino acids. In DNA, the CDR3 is TGTGCCAGCAGTGAATCAGGGGCCTACTACGAGCAGTACTTC. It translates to CASSESGAYYEQYF.

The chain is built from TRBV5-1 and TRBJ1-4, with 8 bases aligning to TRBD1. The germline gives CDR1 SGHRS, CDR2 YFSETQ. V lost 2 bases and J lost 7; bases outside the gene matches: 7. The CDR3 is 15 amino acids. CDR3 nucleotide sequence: TGCGCCAGCAGCTTCGTCGGACAGGGTGGTGAAAAACTGTTTTTT. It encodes CASSFVGQGGEKLFF.

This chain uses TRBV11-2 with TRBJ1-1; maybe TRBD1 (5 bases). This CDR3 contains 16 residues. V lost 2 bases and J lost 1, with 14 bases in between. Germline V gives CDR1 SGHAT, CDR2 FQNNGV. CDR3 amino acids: CASSLLPWGGNTEAFF. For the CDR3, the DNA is TGTGCCAGCAGCTTACTCCCATGGGGGGGGAACACTGAAGCTTTCTTT. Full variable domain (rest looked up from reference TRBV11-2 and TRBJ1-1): EAGVAQSPRYKIIEKRQSVAFWCNPISGHATLYWYQQILGQGPKLLIQFQNNGVVDDSQLPKDRFSAERLKGVDSTLKIQPAKLEDSAVYLCASSLLPWGGNTEAFFGQGTRLTVV.

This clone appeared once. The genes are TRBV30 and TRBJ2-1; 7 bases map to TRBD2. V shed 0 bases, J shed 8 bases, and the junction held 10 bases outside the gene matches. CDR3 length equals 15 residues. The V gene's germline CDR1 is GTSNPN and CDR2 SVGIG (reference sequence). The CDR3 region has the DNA TGTGCCTGGAGTGTACGGTCAGCGGGGAAGGATGAGCAGTTCTTC. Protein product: CAWSVRSAGKDEQFF.

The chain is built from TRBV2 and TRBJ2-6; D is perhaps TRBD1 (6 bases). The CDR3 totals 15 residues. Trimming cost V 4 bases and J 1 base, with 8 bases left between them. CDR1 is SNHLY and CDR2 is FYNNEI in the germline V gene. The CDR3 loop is CASSAGTSGANVLTF. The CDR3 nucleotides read TGTGCCAGCAGTGCCGGGACATCTGGGGCCAACGTCCTGACTTTC. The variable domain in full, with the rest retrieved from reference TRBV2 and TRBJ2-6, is EPEVTQTPSHQVTQMGQEVILRCVPISNHLYFYWYRQILGQKVEFLVSFYNNEISEKSEIFDDQFSVERPDGSNFTLKIRSTKLEDSAMYFCASSAGTSGANVLTFGAGSRLTVL.

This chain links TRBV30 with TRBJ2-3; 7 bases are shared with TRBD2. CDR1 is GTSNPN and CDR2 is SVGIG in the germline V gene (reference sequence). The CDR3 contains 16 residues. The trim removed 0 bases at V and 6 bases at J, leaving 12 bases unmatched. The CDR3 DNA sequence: TGTGCCTGGAGTGTGCGGGCGGGGGTATTTACGGATACGCAGTATTTT. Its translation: CAWSVRAGVFTDTQYF.

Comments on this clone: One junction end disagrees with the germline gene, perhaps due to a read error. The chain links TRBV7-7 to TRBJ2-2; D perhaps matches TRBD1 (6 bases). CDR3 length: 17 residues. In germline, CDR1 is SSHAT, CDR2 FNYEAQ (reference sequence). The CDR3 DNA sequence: TGTGCTAGCAGCTTACGGGGTGGGGACACTGACACCGGGGAGCTGTTTTTT. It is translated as CASSLRGGDTDTGELFF.

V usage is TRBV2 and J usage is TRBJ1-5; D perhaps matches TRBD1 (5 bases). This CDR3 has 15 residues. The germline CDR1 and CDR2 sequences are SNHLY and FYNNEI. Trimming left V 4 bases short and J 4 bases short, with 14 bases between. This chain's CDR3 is CASSGAGVVNQPQHF. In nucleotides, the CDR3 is TGTGCCAGCAGTGGGGCGGGGGTTGTGAATCAGCCCCAGCATTTT.

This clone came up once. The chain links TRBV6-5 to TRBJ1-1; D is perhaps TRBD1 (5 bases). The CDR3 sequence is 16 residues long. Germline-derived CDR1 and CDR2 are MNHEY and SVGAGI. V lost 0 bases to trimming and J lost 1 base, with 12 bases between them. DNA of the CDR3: TGTGCCAGCAGTTACTCGGGTGTCAGGGCGAACACTGAAGCTTTCTTT. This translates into CASSYSGVRANTEAFF.

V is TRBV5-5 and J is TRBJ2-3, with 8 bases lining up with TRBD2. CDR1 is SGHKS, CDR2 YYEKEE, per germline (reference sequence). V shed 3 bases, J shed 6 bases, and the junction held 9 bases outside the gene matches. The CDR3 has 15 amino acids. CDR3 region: CASSSLAGSGDTQYF. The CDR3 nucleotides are TGTGCCAGCAGCTCCTTAGCGGGGTCCGGGGATACGCAGTATTTT.

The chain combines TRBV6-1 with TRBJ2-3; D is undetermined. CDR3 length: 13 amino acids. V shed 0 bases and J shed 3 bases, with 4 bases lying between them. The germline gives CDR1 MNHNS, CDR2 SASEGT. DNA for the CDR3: TGTGCCAGCAGTGAAGCACGGACAGATACGCAGTATTTT. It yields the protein CASSEARTDTQYF.

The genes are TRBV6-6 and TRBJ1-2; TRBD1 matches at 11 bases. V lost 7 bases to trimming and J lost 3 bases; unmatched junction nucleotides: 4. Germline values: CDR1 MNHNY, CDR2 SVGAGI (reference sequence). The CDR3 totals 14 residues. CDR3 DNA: TGTGCCAGCATCGGGACAGGGGGTGACTATGGCTACACCTTC. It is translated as CASIGTGGDYGYTF.

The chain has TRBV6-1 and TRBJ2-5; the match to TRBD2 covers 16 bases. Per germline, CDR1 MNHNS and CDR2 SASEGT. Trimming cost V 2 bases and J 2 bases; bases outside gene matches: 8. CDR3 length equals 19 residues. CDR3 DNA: TGTGCCAGCAGTGAATATGCGGGACTAGCGGGAGGGCGGCAAGAGACCCAGTACTTC. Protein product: CASSEYAGLAGGRQETQYF.

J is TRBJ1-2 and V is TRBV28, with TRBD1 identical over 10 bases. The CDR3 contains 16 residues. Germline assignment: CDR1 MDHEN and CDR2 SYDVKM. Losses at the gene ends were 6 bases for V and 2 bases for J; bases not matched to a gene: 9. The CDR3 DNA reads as TGTGCCAGCAGGGAGACAGGGGGCACTCTAAACTATGGCTACACCTTC. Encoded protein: CASRETGGTLNYGYTF.

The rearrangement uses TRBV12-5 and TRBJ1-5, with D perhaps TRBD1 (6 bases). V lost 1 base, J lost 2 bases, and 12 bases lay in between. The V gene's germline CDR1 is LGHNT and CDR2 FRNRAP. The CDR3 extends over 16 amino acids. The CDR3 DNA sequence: TGTGCTAGTGGTTTGGACCTGGACAGTCGCAATCAGCCCCAGCATTTT. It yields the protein CASGLDLDSRNQPQHF. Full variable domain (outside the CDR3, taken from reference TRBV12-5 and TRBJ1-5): DARVTQTPRHKVTEMGQEVTMRCQPILGHNTVFWYRQTMMQGLELLAYFRNRAPLDDSGMPKDRFSAEMPDATLATLKIQPSEPRDSAVYFCASGLDLDSRNQPQHFGDGTRLSIL.

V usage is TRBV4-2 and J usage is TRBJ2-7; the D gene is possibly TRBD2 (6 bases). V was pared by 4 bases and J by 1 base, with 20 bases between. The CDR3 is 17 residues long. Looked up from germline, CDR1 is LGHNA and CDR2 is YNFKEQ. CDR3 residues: CASSREPTGLGSYEQYF. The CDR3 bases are TGTGCCAGCAGCCGAGAACCGACGGGACTCGGATCCTACGAGCAGTACTTC.

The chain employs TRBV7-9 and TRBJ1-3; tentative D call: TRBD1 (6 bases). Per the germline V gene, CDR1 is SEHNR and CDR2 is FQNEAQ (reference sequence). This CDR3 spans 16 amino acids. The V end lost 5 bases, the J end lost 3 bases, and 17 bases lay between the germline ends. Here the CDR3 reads CASSPRGGGNGNTIYF. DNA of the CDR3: TGTGCCAGCAGCCCGCGCGGTGGGGGCAATGGAAACACCATATATTTT.

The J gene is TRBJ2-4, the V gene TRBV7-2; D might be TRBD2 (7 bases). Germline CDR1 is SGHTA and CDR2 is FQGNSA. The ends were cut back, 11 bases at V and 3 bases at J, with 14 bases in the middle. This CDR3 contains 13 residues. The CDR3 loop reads CAGGGVGKNIQYF. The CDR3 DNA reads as TGTGCCGGGGGGGGCGTGGGCAAAAACATTCAGTACTTC.

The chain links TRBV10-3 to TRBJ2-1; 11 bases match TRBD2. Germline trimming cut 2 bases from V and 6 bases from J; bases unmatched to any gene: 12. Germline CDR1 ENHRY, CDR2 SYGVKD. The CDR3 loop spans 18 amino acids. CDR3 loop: CAISETNALAGEGNEQFF. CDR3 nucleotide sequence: TGTGCCATCAGTGAGACTAACGCACTAGCGGGAGAGGGCAATGAGCAGTTCTTC.

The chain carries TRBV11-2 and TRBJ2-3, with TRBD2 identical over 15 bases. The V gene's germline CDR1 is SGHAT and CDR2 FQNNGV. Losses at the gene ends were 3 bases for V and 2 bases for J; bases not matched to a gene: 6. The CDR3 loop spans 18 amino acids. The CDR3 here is CASSFEGLAGGYTDTQYF. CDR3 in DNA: TGTGCCAGCAGCTTTGAGGGACTAGCGGGAGGCTACACAGATACGCAGTATTTT.

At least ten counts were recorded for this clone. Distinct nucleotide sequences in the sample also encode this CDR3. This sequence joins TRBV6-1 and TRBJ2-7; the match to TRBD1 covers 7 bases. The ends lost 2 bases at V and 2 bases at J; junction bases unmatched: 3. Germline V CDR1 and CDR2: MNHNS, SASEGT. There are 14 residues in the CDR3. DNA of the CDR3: TGTGCCAGCAGTGAATGGGACAGAGCCTACGAGCAGTACTTC. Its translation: CASSEWDRAYEQYF.